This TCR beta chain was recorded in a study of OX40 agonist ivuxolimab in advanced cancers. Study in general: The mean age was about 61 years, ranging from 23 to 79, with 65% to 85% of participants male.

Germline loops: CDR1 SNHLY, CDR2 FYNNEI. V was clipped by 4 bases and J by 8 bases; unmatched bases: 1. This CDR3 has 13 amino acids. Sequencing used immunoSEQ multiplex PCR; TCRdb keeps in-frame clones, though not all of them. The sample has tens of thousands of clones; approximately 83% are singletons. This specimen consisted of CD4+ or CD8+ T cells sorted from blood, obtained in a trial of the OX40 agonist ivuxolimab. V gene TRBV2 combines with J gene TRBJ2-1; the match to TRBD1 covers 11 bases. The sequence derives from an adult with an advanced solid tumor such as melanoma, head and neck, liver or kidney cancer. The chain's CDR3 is CASSGTGGHEQFF. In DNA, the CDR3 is TGTGCCAGCAGTGGGACAGGGGGCCATGAGCAGTTCTTC.